Below, 21 T cell receptor beta chains from the same sample are listed, as sequenced in a study of T cell responses to AZD1222 COVID-19 vaccine. Assay used: immunoSEQ multiplex PCR; TCRdb lists only in-frame clones, some missing. The table lists more than 90,000 clones, less than 90% of them singletons. This material consisted of peripheral blood, taken on day 0 of AZD1222 vaccination. The receptors were gathered from an adult in good health.

The chain recombines TRBV5-5 with TRBJ2-7; D gene unclear. Per germline, CDR1 SGHKS and CDR2 YYEKEE (reference sequence). The V and J ends lost 2 bases and 2 bases respectively, with 8 bases between them. This CDR3 comprises 13 residues. This CDR3 is CASSFSETYEQYF. DNA for the CDR3: TGTGCCAGCAGCTTTTCGGAGACCTACGAGCAGTACTTC.

This clone has just one count. The chain recombines TRBV5-1 with TRBJ2-7; the match to TRBD2 covers 8 bases. V was clipped by 4 bases and J by 4 bases; unmatched bases: 10. Germline loops: CDR1 SGHRS, CDR2 YFSETQ. The length of the CDR3 is 15 residues. CDR3 in amino acids: CASSLRTSIPYEQYF. CDR3 coding DNA: TGCGCCAGCAGCCTCAGGACTAGCATCCCTTACGAGCAGTACTTC. Supplemented by reference TRBV5-1 and TRBJ2-7, the full variable domain reads KAGVTQTPRYLIKTRGQQVTLSCSPISGHRSVSWYQQTPGQGLQFLFEYFSETQRNKGNFPGRFSGRQFSNSRSEMNVSTLELGDSALYLCASSLRTSIPYEQYFGPGTRLTVT.

The CDR3 DNA sequence: TGCGCCAGCAGCTTGGTGGGGTCGGGAACCGGGGAGCTGTTTTTT. Translated, it gives CASSLVGSGTGELFF. The chain is built from TRBV5-1 and TRBJ2-2, with D perhaps matching TRBD2 (5 bases). The CDR3 totals 15 residues. Trimming removed 0 bases from V and 5 bases from J, with 11 bases in between. Germline CDR1 and CDR2: SGHRS and YFSETQ.

V usage is TRBV18 and J usage is TRBJ1-2, with D tentatively TRBD1 (6 bases). CDR1 and CDR2 from the germline V gene are KGHSH and LQKENI. CDR3 length equals 22 residues. The ends were cut back, 0 bases at V and 3 bases at J, with 32 bases in the middle. Here the CDR3 reads CASSPPFSRWGARFGTYYGYTF. CDR3 in DNA: TGTGCCAGCTCACCACCGTTCTCTCGCTGGGGGGCGCGTTTCGGAACGTACTATGGCTACACCTTC.

The J gene is TRBJ2-1, the V gene TRBV6-2 or TRBV6-3; D is unresolved. This CDR3 comprises 13 residues. Germline V gene sequence: CDR1 MNHEY, CDR2 SVGEGT. V lost 5 bases and J 3 bases, leaving 8 bases between the germline ends. The CDR3 region has the DNA TGTGCCAGCAGTACGGACGACTACAATGAGCAGTTCTTC. Translating gives CASSTDDYNEQFF.

The V gene is TRBV15, the J gene TRBJ2-6; D is undetermined. Trimming removed 0 bases from V and 0 bases from J, with 12 bases in between. The CDR3 totals 18 residues. Germline V gene sequence: CDR1 LNHNV, CDR2 YYDKDF (reference sequence). CDR3 nucleotides: TGTGCCACCAGCAGAGATAATCGGCATATCTCTGGGGCCAACGTCCTGACTTTC. It codes for CATSRDNRHISGANVLTF. The whole variable domain, filled in from reference TRBV15 and TRBJ2-6, reads DAMVIQNPRYQVTQFGKPVTLSCSQTLNHNVMYWYQQKSSQAPKLLFHYYDKDFNNEADTPDNFQSRRPNTSFCFLDIRSPGLGDTAMYLCATSRDNRHISGANVLTFGAGSRLTVL.

This chain connects TRBV5-1 to TRBJ1-2, with 9 bases lining up with TRBD1. V shed 4 bases and J 6 bases; nucleotides not matched to a gene: 7. The CDR3 consists of 14 residues. Germline CDR1 reads SGHRS; CDR2 reads YFSETQ. CDR3 residues: CASSPEDRGNGYTF. The CDR3 DNA follows: TGCGCCAGCAGCCCCGAAGACAGGGGGAATGGCTACACCTTC.

The chain joins TRBV5-6 to TRBJ2-1, with D possibly being TRBD1 (5 bases). V gave up 0 bases and J gave up 10 bases, with 8 bases separating them. The CDR3 runs to 12 residues. CDR1 is SGHDT and CDR2 is YYEEEE in the germline V gene. The CDR3 nucleotides are TGTGCCAGCAGCTTGGTGGGGCTAGAGCAGTTCTTC. The encoded protein is CASSLVGLEQFF.

V and J are TRBV6-5 and TRBJ1-6; 7 bases map to TRBD1. J was trimmed by 7 bases and V by 7 bases; bases with no gene match: 10. There are 15 residues in the CDR3. Looked up from germline, CDR1 is MNHEY and CDR2 is SVGAGI. The CDR3 spells CASKGRDRTNSPLHF. CDR3 bases: TGTGCCAGCAAGGGGAGGGACAGAACAAATTCACCCCTCCACTTT.

This chain links TRBV30 with TRBJ2-3, with unresolved D. The CDR3 length is 14 residues. V was shortened by 1 base and J by 6 bases, with 14 bases between the two germline ends. Germline CDR1 reads GTSNPN; CDR2 reads SVGIG (reference sequence). The CDR3 loop reads CAWSEGYEMDTQYF. CDR3 bases: TGTGCCTGGAGTGAAGGGTACGAAATGGATACGCAGTATTTT. The full variable domain, rest sourced from reference TRBV30 and TRBJ2-3, is SQTIHQWPATLVQPVGSPLSLECTVEGTSNPNLYWYRQAAGRGLQLLFYSVGIGQISSEVPQNLSASRPQDRQFILSSKKLLLSDSGFYLCAWSEGYEMDTQYFGPGTRLTVL.

The V and J genes are TRBV27 and TRBJ2-1; D not certain. The ends were cut back, 10 bases at V and 4 bases at J, with 17 bases in the middle. Germline CDR1 and CDR2: MNHEY and SMNVEV (reference sequence). The CDR3 is made up of 14 amino acids. Here the CDR3 reads CATSWGTPYNEQFF. CDR3 bases: TGTGCCACCTCCTGGGGTACGCCATACAATGAGCAGTTCTTC.

The chain employs TRBV7-6 and TRBJ2-1; 8 nucleotides agree with TRBD1. Germline lookup yields CDR1 SGHVS and CDR2 FNYEAQ. V trimming: 5 bases; J trimming: 6 bases; junction bases outside the gene matches: 9. CDR3 length: 15 residues. CDR3 sequence (DNA): TGTGCCAGCAGCAACGACAGGGGAGGTGCCAATGAGCAGTTCTTC. It translates to CASSNDRGGANEQFF.

The chain employs TRBV3-1 (or the pseudogene TRBV3-2) and TRBJ2-7; D perhaps matches TRBD1 (6 bases). V lost 4 bases to trimming and J lost 2 bases, with 15 bases between them. The germline CDR1 and CDR2 sequences are LGHDT and YNNKEL (reference sequence). The CDR3 covers 15 residues. The CDR3 DNA sequence: TGTGCCAGCAGCCCAGGGGCCAGTTTCACCTACGAGCAGTACTTC. Residues: CASSPGASFTYEQYF.

The chain recombines TRBV21-1 with TRBJ1-1. TRBV21-1 is a known pseudogene. CDR3 length: 22 residues. The CDR3 here is CASSTKRIKEDGRGGPPTEAFF. CDR3 DNA: TGTGCCAGCAGCACTAAAAGAATAAAAGAGGACGGAAGGGGGGGTCCCCCTACTGAAGCTTTCTTT.

The chain joins TRBV6-5 to TRBJ2-2; D remains ambiguous. The germline V and J ends were trimmed by 7 bases and 7 bases, with 19 bases remaining between them. CDR1 and CDR2 from the germline V gene are MNHEY and SVGAGI. This CDR3 spans 15 amino acids. CDR3 coding DNA: TGTGCCAGCACCCTGGGCGCGCTAACGGGCGGGGAGCTGTTTTTT. Protein: CASTLGALTGGELFF.

The chain joins TRBV2 to TRBJ1-4; D is perhaps TRBD1 (6 bases). Germline assignment: CDR1 SNHLY and CDR2 FYNNEI. The ends were cut back, 7 bases at V and 5 bases at J, with 14 bases in the middle. CDR3 length: 14 residues. CDR3 DNA: TGTGCCAGCACTCTACAGGGAGGGAATGAAAAACTGTTTTTT. Translation: CASTLQGGNEKLFF.

V usage is TRBV7-9 and J usage is TRBJ2-7, with D perhaps given as TRBD1 or TRBD2 (5 bases each). This CDR3 comprises 15 residues. Germline V CDR1 and CDR2: SEHNR, FQNEAQ (reference sequence). Trimming shortened V by 4 bases and J by 0 bases, and 13 bases separated the two germline ends. The CDR3 is CASSSSGTISYEQYF. The CDR3 nucleotides read TGTGCCAGCAGCTCCTCCGGGACGATCTCCTACGAGCAGTACTTC.

The gene calls are TRBV27 and TRBJ1-5, with 7 nucleotides matching TRBD1. The CDR3 consists of 14 residues. From germline, CDR1 is MNHEY and CDR2 SMNVEV (reference sequence). J was trimmed by 5 bases and V by 6 bases; bases with no gene match: 7. DNA of the CDR3: TGTGCCAGCAGGACTACAGGGGAGCATCAGCCCCAGCATTTT. As protein: CASRTTGEHQPQHF.

As DNA, the CDR3 is TGTGCCAGCGGCCGAACCGGGACAGGGGTAAACTATGGCTACACCTTC. It codes for CASGRTGTGVNYGYTF. The chain has TRBV9 and TRBJ1-2; 10 bases are a match to TRBD1. CDR1 SGDLS and CDR2 YYNGEE come from the germline V gene. The CDR3 totals 16 residues. V dropped 7 bases and J dropped 2; count of bases not matched to a gene: 11.

The rearrangement links TRBV18 to TRBJ2-3; the match to TRBD2 covers 8 bases. CDR1 and CDR2 (germline): KGHSH, LQKENI. The CDR3 has 15 residues. The CDR3 protein is CATTLSGSPGDTQYF. DNA of the CDR3: TGTGCTACGACTTTAAGCGGGAGCCCGGGAGATACGCAGTATTTT.

This clone was counted once. The chain combines TRBV12-3 or TRBV12-4 with TRBJ1-2; D gene uncertain. V lost 1 base to trimming and J lost 3 bases, with 6 bases between them. This CDR3 region has 13 residues. The CDR3 here is CASSLGSYYGYTF. In DNA, the CDR3 is TGTGCCAGCAGTTTAGGAAGTTACTATGGCTACACCTTC.